This T cell receptor (beta chain) derives from a study of shared clonotypes between healthy human individuals. Study at large: CD4 naive and memory got three plates each, CD8 naive two, CD8 memory one.

Note on this clone: What it binds is not known. Within the sample, other DNA sequences also encode this same CDR3.

Data came from immunoSEQ multiplex PCR; TCRdb stores just in-frame clones and leaves some out. Of millions of clones detected, around 94% appear once; the ten largest clones hold over 0.12%. CDR1 is MDHEN, CDR2 SYDVKM, per germline. V was pared by 6 bases and J by 4 bases, with 6 bases of the junction left unmatched. The CDR3 consists of 15 residues. Study results and caveats: Generation probability values for non-shared clonotypes were lower than those for clonotypes shared by all four donors. Naive subsets generally exceeded memory subsets in estimated richness.

Sequenced sample: naive CD4+ T cells sorted from blood. The subset is: CD45RA+ positively selected. V usage is TRBV28 and J usage is TRBJ1-4; TRBD1 matches 9 bases. This TCR was recovered from a man in his late teens or twenties in good health. This CDR3 is CASSSAGQGNEKLFF. The CDR3 DNA is TGTGCCAGCAGCTCTGCGGGACAGGGTAATGAAAAACTGTTTTTT.